This is a list of T cell receptor beta chains from one sample in a study of long-term antiretroviral therapy in people with HIV. Assay used: immunoSEQ multiplex PCR; TCRdb lists only in-frame clones, some missing. The profile shows 30,000 to 40,000 clones, about 76% of them singletons. This specimen was unsorted PBMCs, taken 1.9 years after starting antiretroviral therapy. The receptors stem from a man younger than 35 with HIV. Each CDR3 is given with its conserved first and last residue. Fields, in order: clone size, D gene, J gene, V gene, CDR3 protein, CDR3 DNA. The D gene is left open where the match is weak. Clone size is given for some rows only: seen once, a few or many times, or a class if the clone is expanded.

.	.	TRBJ1-4	TRBV28	CASSLTGEKLFF	TGTGCCAGCAGTTTAACCGGTGAAAAACTGTTTTTT
.	.	TRBJ2-2	TRBV19	CASSSLVRGSKTGELFF	TGTGCCAGTAGTTCCCTCGTTCGGGGGTCAAAAACCGGGGAGCTGTTTTTT
once	TRBD1	TRBJ1-6	TRBV6-1	CASSEWGTGESPLHF	TGTGCCAGCAGTGAATGGGGGACAGGGGAATCACCCCTCCACTTT
once	.	TRBJ2-1	TRBV19	CASSIDPWGDNEQFF	TGTGCCAGTAGTATAGATCCCTGGGGGGACAATGAGCAGTTCTTC
once	.	TRBJ1-2	TRBV7-6	CASSSTEANYGYTF	TGTGCCAGCAGCTCGACAGAAGCTAACTATGGCTACACCTTC
few	TRBD2	TRBJ2-5	TRBV2	CASSDFTSGGQETQYF	TGTGCCAGCAGTGATTTTACTAGCGGGGGCCAAGAGACCCAGTACTTC
.	.	TRBJ1-4	TRBV6-6	CASDNRQARPNEKLFF	TGTGCCAGCGACAACCGACAGGCCAGACCTAATGAAAAACTGTTTTTT
.	TRBD2	TRBJ2-1	TRBV5-6	CASSPGLVNEQFF	TGTGCCAGCAGTCCGGGACTAGTCAATGAGCAGTTCTTC
.	.	TRBJ1-1	TRBV19	CASSGQLNTEAFF	TGTGCCAGTAGCGGACAGTTGAACACTGAAGCTTTCTTT
.	TRBD1	TRBJ1-2	TRBV6-1	CASSRTGYTNYGYTF	TGTGCCAGCAGTAGGACAGGTTATACTAACTATGGCTACACCTTC
.	TRBD1	TRBJ2-5	TRBV7-9	CASRGTGLGETQYF	TGTGCCAGCAGGGGGACAGGGTTGGGGGAGACCCAGTACTTC
.	.	TRBJ2-7	TRBV28	CASSQGPEYEQYF	TGTGCCAGCAGTCAGGGGCCCGAATACGAGCAGTACTTC
few	.	TRBJ1-2	TRBV14	CASSQEIGRSIRGYTF	TGTGCCAGCAGCCAAGAGATCGGGAGATCTATCCGTGGCTACACCTTC
.	.	TRBJ1-6	TRBV2	CASSSWGGIDSPLHF	TGTGCCAGCAGTTCCTGGGGTGGGATCGATTCACCCCTCCACTTT
.	.	TRBJ2-3	TRBV27	CASSRRGRSTDTQYF	TGTGCCAGCAGTCGCAGGGGGAGGAGCACAGATACGCAGTATTTT
.	.	TRBJ2-7	TRBV29-1	CSVGGWSHEQYF	TGCAGCGTTGGGGGATGGTCCCACGAGCAGTACTTC
.	TRBD1	TRBJ1-2	TRBV29-1	CSVDTLRGRGGYTF	TGCAGCGTTGACACACTCAGGGGGCGAGGTGGCTACACCTTC
.	.	TRBJ1-4	TRBV28	CASKAGSNEKLFF	TGTGCCAGCAAGGCGGGGTCTAATGAAAAACTGTTTTTT
.	TRBD2	TRBJ2-1	TRBV7-3	CASSLSGGLHYNEQFF	TGTGCCAGCAGCTTAAGCGGGGGGCTACACTACAATGAGCAGTTCTTC
.	.	TRBJ1-4	TRBV28	CASTDSRALLFF	TGTGCCAGCACCGATTCACGTGCCTTGCTGTTTTTT
.	.	TRBJ2-7	TRBV15	CATSRGEAGSYEQYF	TGTGCCACCAGCAGAGGAGAAGCCGGCTCCTACGAGCAGTACTTC
few	TRBD2	TRBJ2-3	TRBV2	CASRGTSGVQGTQYF	TGTGCCAGCAGGGGAACTAGCGGGGTTCAGGGCACGCAGTATTTT
.	TRBD1	TRBJ2-2	TRBV2	CASMRAGGAGTGELFF	TGTGCCAGCATGAGGGCAGGGGGCGCGGGCACCGGGGAGCTGTTTTTT
.	.	TRBJ1-2	TRBV23-1	CASSQPRDGYTF	TGCGCCAGCAGTCAACCCCGAGATGGCTACACCTTC
few	TRBD1	TRBJ1-1	TRBV18	CASSPPQGTGNTEAFF	TGTGCCAGCTCACCACCACAGGGGACCGGGAACACTGAAGCTTTCTTT
.	.	TRBJ1-1	TRBV5-1	CASSDGGGGNTEAFF	TGCGCCAGCAGTGACGGGGGAGGAGGCAACACTGAAGCTTTCTTT
.	.	TRBJ2-5	TRBV6-5	CASSYFGFQETQYF	TGTGCCAGCAGTTACTTTGGTTTCCAAGAGACCCAGTACTTC
.	.	TRBJ2-2	TRBV14	CASSQRSRAGTGELFF	TGTGCCAGCAGCCAAAGGAGCAGGGCGGGAACCGGGGAGCTGTTTTTT
.	TRBD1	TRBJ1-5	TRBV5-5	CASSLVGQGLFEPQHF	TGTGCCAGCAGCTTGGTGGGACAGGGCCTTTTTGAGCCCCAGCATTTT
few	.	TRBJ1-2	TRBV7-9	CASSFSQGSYGYTF	TGTGCCAGCAGCTTTAGCCAGGGGAGCTATGGCTACACCTTC
.	.	TRBJ1-4	TRBV28	CASSSPHGVEKLFF	TGTGCCAGCAGTTCCCCCCACGGGGTTGAAAAACTGTTTTTT
.	.	TRBJ1-1	TRBV10-3	CAIVEGPHTEAFF	TGTGCCATCGTTGAGGGACCCCACACTGAAGCTTTCTTT
.	.	TRBJ1-2	TRBV19	CASSIDRSGYTF	TGTGCCAGTAGTATAGATCGAAGCGGCTACACCTTC
.	.	TRBJ1-2	TRBV6-1	CASSELVWARDGYTF	TGTGCCAGCAGTGAACTTGTGTGGGCTCGCGATGGCTACACCTTC
.	.	TRBJ2-7	TRBV14	CASSQDLGYEQYF	TGTGCCAGCAGCCAAGATCTGGGGTACGAGCAGTACTTC
.	.	TRBJ2-3	TRBV6-4	CASSDRGADTQYF	TGTGCCAGCAGTGACAGGGGGGCAGATACGCAGTATTTT
.	.	TRBJ2-6	TRBV9	CASSVAGGGTSGANVLTF	TGTGCCAGCAGCGTAGCTGGCGGGGGCACCTCTGGGGCCAACGTCCTGACTTTC
.	.	TRBJ1-1	TRBV19	CASIPPGWPEAFF	TGTGCCAGTATCCCCCCCGGTTGGCCTGAAGCTTTCTTT
.	TRBD2	TRBJ2-3	TRBV6-1	CASSEWGLALADTQYF	TGTGCCAGCAGTGAATGGGGACTAGCTCTCGCAGATACGCAGTATTTT
.	TRBD1	TRBJ1-2	TRBV29-1	CSVSTGTNYGYTF	TGCAGCGTCTCGACAGGGACTAACTATGGCTACACCTTC
.	TRBD1	TRBJ1-2	TRBV18	CASSPMGQEPYGYTF	TGTGCCAGCTCACCAATGGGACAGGAACCTTATGGCTACACCTTC
.	TRBD1	TRBJ2-2	TRBV19	CASLRQGSHPNTGELFF	TGTGCCAGTCTTAGACAGGGCAGTCATCCCAACACCGGGGAGCTGTTTTTT
.	.	TRBJ2-3	TRBV7-9	CASSLHRSSGTDTQYF	TGTGCCAGCAGTCTCCATCGCTCCAGCGGCACAGATACGCAGTATTTT
.	TRBD1	TRBJ1-1	TRBV18	CASSAGGLNTEAFF	TGTGCCAGCTCTGCAGGGGGTCTGAACACTGAAGCTTTCTTT
.	TRBD1	TRBJ2-6	TRBV9	CASSPTGANSGANVLTF	TGTGCCAGCAGCCCCACAGGGGCCAACTCTGGGGCCAACGTCCTGACTTTC
.	.	TRBJ2-5	TRBV9	CASSLDGDSQTQYF	TGTGCCAGCAGCCTGGACGGTGACAGTCAGACCCAGTACTTC
.	TRBD1	TRBJ1-5	TRBV4-2	CASSLQGDGNQPQHF	TGTGCCAGCAGCCTCCAGGGGGATGGCAATCAGCCCCAGCATTTT
.	.	TRBJ1-5	TRBV2	CASKDDRDSNQPQHF	TGTGCCAGCAAGGACGACCGGGACAGCAATCAGCCCCAGCATTTT
few	.	TRBJ1-6	TRBV19	CASSIDPDRYVTLHF	TGTGCCAGTAGTATAGATCCGGATCGATATGTCACCCTCCACTTT
.	TRBD1	TRBJ2-3	TRBV18	CASSGDRGTDTQYF	TGTGCCAGCTCAGGCGACAGGGGGACAGATACGCAGTATTTT
.	.	TRBJ2-6	TRBV28	CASYSGANVLTF	TGTGCCAGCTACTCTGGGGCCAACGTCCTGACTTTC
once	TRBD1	TRBJ1-1	TRBV6-5	CASSQTGEAFF	TGTGCCAGCAGTCAGACAGGGGAGGCTTTCTTT
.	TRBD1	TRBJ2-3	TRBV19	CASSPSGQGAGDTQYF	TGTGCCAGTAGTCCTTCCGGACAGGGGGCAGGAGATACGCAGTATTTT
.	TRBD2	TRBJ2-3	TRBV28	CASSLTRGDTDTQYF	TGTGCCAGCAGTTTAACGCGGGGGGACACAGATACGCAGTATTTT
few	.	TRBJ1-2	TRBV28	CASTSPWGGGYTF	TGTGCCAGCACCTCCCCCTGGGGGGGTGGCTACACCTTC